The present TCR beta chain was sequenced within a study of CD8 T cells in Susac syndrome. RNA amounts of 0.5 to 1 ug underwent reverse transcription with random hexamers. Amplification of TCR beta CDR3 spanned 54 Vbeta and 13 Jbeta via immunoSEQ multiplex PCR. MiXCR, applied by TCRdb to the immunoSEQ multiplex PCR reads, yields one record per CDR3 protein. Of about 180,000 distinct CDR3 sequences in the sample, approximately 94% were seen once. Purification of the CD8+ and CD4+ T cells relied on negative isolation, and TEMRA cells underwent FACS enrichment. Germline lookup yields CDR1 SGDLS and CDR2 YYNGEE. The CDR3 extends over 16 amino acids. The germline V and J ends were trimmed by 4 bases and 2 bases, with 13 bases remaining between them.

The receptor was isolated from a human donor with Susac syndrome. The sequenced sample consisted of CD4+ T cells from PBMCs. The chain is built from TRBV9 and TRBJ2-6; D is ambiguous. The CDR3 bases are TGTGCCAGCAGCCTCTGGGCAGTCACTGGGGCCAACGTCCTGACTTTC. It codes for CASSLWAVTGANVLTF.